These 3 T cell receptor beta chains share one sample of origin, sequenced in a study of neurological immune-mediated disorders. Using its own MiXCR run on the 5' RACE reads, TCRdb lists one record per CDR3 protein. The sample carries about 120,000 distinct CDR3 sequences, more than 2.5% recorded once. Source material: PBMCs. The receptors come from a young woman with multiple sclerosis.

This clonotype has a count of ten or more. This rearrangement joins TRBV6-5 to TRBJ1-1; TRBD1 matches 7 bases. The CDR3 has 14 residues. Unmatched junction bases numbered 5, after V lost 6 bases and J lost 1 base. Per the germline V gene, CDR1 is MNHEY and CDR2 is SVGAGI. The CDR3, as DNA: TGTGCCAGCAGCGAGGGGGCTAAGAACACTGAAGCTTTCTTT. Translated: CASSEGAKNTEAFF.

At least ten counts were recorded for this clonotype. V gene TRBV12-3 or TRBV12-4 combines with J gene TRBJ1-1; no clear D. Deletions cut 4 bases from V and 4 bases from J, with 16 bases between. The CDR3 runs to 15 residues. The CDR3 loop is CASSSRLPLSTEAFF. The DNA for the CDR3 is TGTGCCAGCAGTTCCCGGCTGCCCCTTTCCACTGAAGCTTTCTTT.

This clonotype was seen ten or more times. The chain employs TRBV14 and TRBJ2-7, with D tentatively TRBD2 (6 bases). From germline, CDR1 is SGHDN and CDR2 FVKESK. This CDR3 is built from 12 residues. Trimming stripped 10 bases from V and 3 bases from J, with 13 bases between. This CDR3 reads CATGQGGYEQYF. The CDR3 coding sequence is TGTGCCACAGGCCAGGGAGGCTACGAGCAGTACTTC.